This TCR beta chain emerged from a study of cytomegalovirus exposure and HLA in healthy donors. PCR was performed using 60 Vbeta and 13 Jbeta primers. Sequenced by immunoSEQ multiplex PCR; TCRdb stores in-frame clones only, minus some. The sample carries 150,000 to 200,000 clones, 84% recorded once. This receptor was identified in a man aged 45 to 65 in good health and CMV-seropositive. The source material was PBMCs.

CDR3 loop: CASREGQGRRMNTEAFF. DNA of the CDR3: TGTGCCAGCAGGGAGGGACAGGGAAGGCGCATGAACACTGAAGCTTTCTTT. This sequence joins TRBV2 and TRBJ1-1, with 9 positions matching TRBD1. This CDR3 is 17 amino acids long. V dropped 6 bases and J dropped 0; count of bases not matched to a gene: 11. Germline values: CDR1 SNHLY, CDR2 FYNNEI.